The 14 T cell receptor beta chains reported below all come from one sample, sequenced in a study of neurological immune-mediated disorders. TCRdb processed the 5' RACE reads anew with MiXCR; each CDR3 protein has one entry. The data show more than 30,000 distinct CDR3 sequences, 13% seen once. This sample's time point: technical triplicate 2. Material: CD4+ T cells from blood. These receptors were taken from a female donor with HTLV-1-associated myelopathy (HAM/TSP).

In its sample, this clonotype was seen many times. The genes are TRBV5-1 and TRBJ1-5; 11 bases match TRBD1. V gave up 3 bases and J gave up 0 bases; unmatched junction bases: 8. There are 18 residues in the CDR3. Germline V CDR1 and CDR2: SGHRS, YFSETQ. CDR3 residues: CASSSEGQGDNSNQPQHF. The DNA of the CDR3 is TGCGCCAGCAGCTCGGAGGGACAGGGGGATAATAGCAATCAGCCCCAGCATTTT. The complete variable domain, with remaining parts taken from reference TRBV5-1 and TRBJ1-5, reads KAGVTQTPRYLIKTRGQQVTLSCSPISGHRSVSWYQQTPGQGLQFLFEYFSETQRNKGNFPGRFSGRQFSNSRSEMNVSTLELGDSALYLCASSSEGQGDNSNQPQHFGDGTRLSIL.

This clonotype was seen repeatedly, ten times or more. The CDR3 region is CASSPSGVAYNEQFF. The CDR3 DNA is TGTGCCAGCAGCCCCAGCGGGGTAGCCTACAATGAGCAGTTCTTC. The genes are TRBV6-2 or TRBV6-3 and TRBJ2-1; 7 bases fit TRBD2. CDR1 is MNHEY and CDR2 is SVGEGT in the germline V gene. This CDR3 has 15 amino acids. V lost 6 bases, J lost 2 bases, and 7 bases stayed unmatched.

This clonotype was counted ten times or more. V usage is TRBV5-1 and J usage is TRBJ1-1, with TRBD1 matching over 7 bases. CDR1 is SGHRS, CDR2 YFSETQ, per germline. There are 14 residues in the CDR3. V gave up 4 bases and J gave up 7 bases; unmatched junction bases: 10. The CDR3 nucleotides read TGCGCCAGCAGCCCTGACAGGGCTGGGGGTGAAGCTTTCTTT. It is translated as CASSPDRAGGEAFF.

This clonotype was counted at least ten times. The chain links TRBV5-1 to TRBJ2-5; a possible D gene is TRBD2 (6 bases). V lost 0 bases and J lost 4, with 13 bases in between. The germline V gene encodes CDR1 SGHRS and CDR2 YFSETQ. The CDR3 is 15 amino acids. In nucleotides, the CDR3 is TGCGCCAGCAGCTTGGCCGGCGGGGTCGGAGAGACCCAGTACTTC. Its protein is CASSLAGGVGETQYF.

There are many counts of this clonotype. V usage is TRBV20-1 and J usage is TRBJ2-5; D could derive from TRBD1 or TRBD2 (5 bases each). The ends were cut back, 0 bases at V and 4 bases at J, with 15 bases in the middle. Germline-derived CDR1 and CDR2 are DFQATT and SNEGSKA (reference sequence). There are 15 residues in the CDR3. CDR3 DNA: TGCAGTGCTAGAGATCTCACCAGGGAGCTAGAGACCCAGTACTTC. This codes for CSARDLTRELETQYF.

This clonotype came up many times. This chain connects TRBV3-1 to TRBJ2-2; the match to TRBD1 covers 9 bases. Trimming removed 2 bases from V and 5 bases from J; junction bases left unmatched: 6. The CDR3 length is 16 residues. CDR1 and CDR2 (germline): LGHDT, YNNKEL (reference sequence). CDR3 DNA sequence: TGTGCCAGCAGCCAACCGGGACAGGGCGAAACCGGGGAGCTGTTTTTT. This encodes CASSQPGQGETGELFF.

This clonotype has at least ten counts. The chain recombines TRBV20-1 with TRBJ2-1, with D unresolved. The CDR3 is 12 residues long. Trimming stripped 0 bases from V and 9 bases from J, with 9 bases between. Germline V gene sequence: CDR1 DFQATT, CDR2 SNEGSKA (reference sequence). The CDR3 is CSARDLVGEQFF. CDR3 nucleotides: TGCAGTGCTAGAGATCTTGTTGGTGAGCAGTTCTTC.

This clonotype has a count of ten or more. This chain uses TRBV5-1 with TRBJ2-5, with D possibly being TRBD2 (6 bases). The ends were cut back, 1 base at V and 2 bases at J, with 12 bases in the middle. The CDR3 totals 15 residues. Germline V CDR1 and CDR2: SGHRS, YFSETQ. CDR3 residues: CASSLFPSGQETQYF. The CDR3 DNA sequence: TGCGCCAGCAGCTTGTTTCCGAGCGGGCAAGAGACCCAGTACTTC.

In this sample, this clonotype turned up many times. This chain uses TRBV4-1 with TRBJ2-2; D uncertain. The CDR3 is 16 amino acids. Germline assignment: CDR1 MGHRA and CDR2 YSYEKL. V gave up 3 bases and J gave up 2 bases, with 13 bases separating them. The DNA of the CDR3 is TGCGCCAGCAGCCAGCCCGCGGACGCAAACACCGGGGAGCTGTTTTTT. Encoded protein: CASSQPADANTGELFF.

This clonotype was counted ten times or more. The DNA for the CDR3 is TGCGCCAGCAGTGATGCCCCAGATACGCAGTATTTT. Its protein product is CASSDAPDTQYF. This sequence joins TRBV10-2 and TRBJ2-3, with D unclear. V lost 3 bases to trimming and J lost 4 bases, with 5 bases between them. The CDR3 has 12 residues. Germline loops: CDR1 WSHSY, CDR2 SAAADI.

The rearrangement uses TRBV20-1 and TRBJ2-1; 11 nucleotides align to TRBD2. V shed 0 bases and J 6 bases; nucleotides not matched to a gene: 7. Germline-derived CDR1 and CDR2 are DFQATT and SNEGSKA (reference sequence). The length of the CDR3 is 16 residues. The CDR3 DNA follows: TGCAGTGCTAGAGATAGGAGACTAGCGGGACCCAATGAGCAGTTCTTC. This codes for CSARDRRLAGPNEQFF.

This clonotype was detected many times. This chain uses TRBV5-1 with TRBJ2-2; 12 bases line up with TRBD2. The CDR3 consists of 17 residues. CDR1 and CDR2 (germline): SGHRS, YFSETQ. Unmatched junction bases numbered 9, after V lost 2 bases and J lost 7 bases. The DNA for the CDR3 is TGCGCCAGCAGCTTACCAACGACTAGCGGGAGTCTCGGGGAGCTGTTTTTT. Translated, it gives CASSLPTTSGSLGELFF.

This clonotype was seen ten or more times. V gene TRBV7-2 combines with J gene TRBJ2-1, with 9 bases lining up with TRBD2. Germline lookup yields CDR1 SGHTA and CDR2 FQGNSA. The CDR3 loop spans 16 amino acids. Germline trimming cut 1 base from V and 4 bases from J; bases unmatched to any gene: 5. The DNA of the CDR3 is TGTGCCAGCAGCTTAGAGGCTAGCGGGACTTACAATGAGCAGTTCTTC. Amino acid sequence: CASSLEASGTYNEQFF.

The gene calls are TRBV5-1 and TRBJ2-2; 7 bases fit TRBD2. V lost 7 bases, J lost 6 bases, and 12 bases stayed unmatched. This CDR3 has 15 residues. CDR1 and CDR2 from the germline V gene are SGHRS and YFSETQ. The CDR3 region is CASQDRTSKPGELFF. CDR3 DNA sequence: TGCGCCAGCCAGGACCGGACTAGTAAGCCCGGGGAGCTGTTTTTT.